This is a list of T cell receptor beta chains from one sample in a study of blood T cell repertoires in COVID-19. This table comes from immunoSEQ multiplex PCR, and its TCRdb copy is limited to in-frame clones, with some not included. Among under 250,000 clones listed, over 70% were seen once. Sequencing was performed on peripheral blood. The receptors derive from an elderly woman with acute or convalescent COVID-19. Both conserved end residues are part of each CDR3. The order of the fields is clone size, D gene, J gene, V gene, CDR3 protein, CDR3 DNA. The D gene is left open where the match is weak. Size tells how often a clone was seen (once, few, many) or the class of an expanded clone, and some rows leave it out.

.,TRBD2,TRBJ2-1,TRBV11-3,CASSLEGGANEQFF,TGTGCCAGCAGCTTAGAGGGAGGGGCCAATGAGCAGTTCTTC
few,TRBD2,TRBJ2-2,TRBV2,CASRLARAGELFF,TGTGCCAGCAGACTAGCGCGGGCCGGGGAGCTGTTTTTT
.,.,TRBJ2-7,TRBV14,CASSQVGKTYEQYF,TGTGCCAGCAGCCAAGTGGGCAAGACCTACGAGCAGTACTTC
.,TRBD1,TRBJ1-3,TRBV11-2,CASSPSRQGIGNTIYF,TGTGCCAGCAGCCCATCCCGACAGGGAATAGGAAACACCATATATTTT
.,.,TRBJ2-1,TRBV20-1,CSASRSLSSYNEQFF,TGCAGTGCTAGTCGATCACTAAGCTCCTACAATGAGCAGTTCTTC
.,TRBD2,TRBJ2-1,TRBV4-1,CASSQVISGGNEQFF,TGCGCCAGCAGCCAAGTTATTAGCGGGGGCAATGAGCAGTTCTTC
.,TRBD1,TRBJ1-1,TRBV29-1,CSVDSGQGSAEAFF,TGCAGCGTTGACTCGGGACAGGGGAGCGCTGAAGCTTTCTTT
.,TRBD2,TRBJ2-5,TRBV7-8,CASSSPSGGISGTQYF,TGTGCCAGCAGCTCCCCTAGCGGGGGGATCTCGGGGACCCAGTACTTC
few,TRBD2,TRBJ2-5,TRBV30,CAWSPGLAGTKGETQYF,TGTGCCTGGAGCCCCGGACTAGCGGGGACGAAGGGGGAGACCCAGTACTTC
few,.,TRBJ1-6,TRBV9,CASSGEGGTVSPLHF,TGTGCCAGCAGCGGGGAAGGGGGTACAGTATCACCCCTCCACTTT
few,.,TRBJ1-5,TRBV4-1,CASSQSGTSGGQPQHF,TGCGCCAGCAGCCAGTCTGGGACTTCGGGCGGACAGCCCCAGCATTTT
.,TRBD1,TRBJ2-7,TRBV5-1,CASSPRQGYEQYF,TGCGCCAGCAGCCCGAGACAGGGCTACGAGCAGTACTTC
.,.,TRBJ2-3,TRBV5-6,CASSPDRHTDTQYF,TGTGCCAGCAGCCCCGACAGGCACACAGATACGCAGTATTTT
.,.,TRBJ1-4,TRBV4-1,CASSQVSEEEKLFF,TGCGCCAGCAGCCAAGTTTCGGAGGAAGAAAAACTGTTTTTT
.,.,TRBJ1-6,TRBV6-1,CASSEVPRNSPLHF,TGTGCCAGCAGTGAGGTACCGCGGAATTCACCCCTCCACTTT
few,.,TRBJ1-2,TRBV6-6,CASSYKEGGYGYTF,TGTGCCAGCAGTTACAAGGAAGGAGGGTATGGCTACACCTTC
.,.,TRBJ1-4,TRBV19,CASSHRARGRTNEKLFF,TGTGCCAGTAGTCACAGGGCAAGGGGCCGAACTAATGAAAAACTGTTTTTT
.,.,TRBJ2-2,TRBV9,CASSVETANTGELFF,TGTGCCAGCAGCGTAGAGACAGCGAACACCGGGGAGCTGTTTTTT
.,TRBD2,TRBJ2-7,TRBV5-4,CASSLSGSPEQYF,TGTGCCAGCAGCTTAAGCGGGAGCCCCGAGCAGTACTTC
.,.,TRBJ1-1,TRBV6-5,CASGQPNTEAFF,TGTGCCAGCGGACAGCCGAACACTGAAGCTTTCTTT